These T cell receptor beta chains were read from a single sample in a study of T cells in Graves' hyperthyroidism and ophthalmopathy. A single record per CDR3 protein comes from TCRdb applying MiXCR to the multiplex PCR reads. The sample shows 700,000 or so distinct CDR3 sequences, 16% of them seen only once. The sample comprised blood. The receptors shown here come from a man younger than 35 with Graves' hyperthyroidism. CDR3s include the opening cysteine and the closing phenylalanine or tryptophan. D genes are given only for firm matches. Expanded clones are given a class, and other clones once, few, many or no size at all.

clone_size j_call d_call v_call cdr3_aa cdr3_nt
few TRBJ2-3 - TRBV7-7 CASSPGWEGTQYF TGTGCCAGCAGCCCCGGATGGGAAGGTACGCAGTATTTT
- TRBJ2-3 TRBD2 TRBV29-1 CSVEWTSGRDVDTQYF TGCAGCGTCGAATGGACTAGCGGGAGGGATGTAGATACGCAGTATTTT
few TRBJ2-3 TRBD2 TRBV6-5 CASSYSMGLAGGDTDTQYF TGTGCCAGCAGTTACTCGATGGGACTAGCGGGAGGGGACACAGATACGCAGTATTTT
many TRBJ1-2 TRBD1 TRBV28 CASSLGQGNYGYTF TGTGCCAGCAGTTTGGGACAGGGGAACTATGGCTACACCTTC
few TRBJ2-2 TRBD2 TRBV5-1 CASSLGLAGVYRGELFF TGCGCCAGCAGCTTGGGCCTAGCGGGAGTTTATCGCGGGGAGCTGTTTTTT
few TRBJ2-1 TRBD2 TRBV2 CAIASGSSSYNEQFF TGTGCCATCGCTAGCGGGTCTAGCTCCTACAATGAGCAGTTCTTC
many TRBJ2-7 - TRBV7-2 CASSLATTYEQYF TGTGCCAGCAGCTTAGCTACAACCTACGAGCAGTACTTC
few TRBJ2-1 TRBD2 TRBV6-2/TRBV6-3 CASSADTGGRSYNEQFF TGTGCCAGCTCAGCAGACACGGGAGGGAGGTCCTACAATGAGCAGTTCTTC
few TRBJ1-1 - TRBV19 CASSAGYLNTEAFF TGTGCCAGTAGTGCAGGGTATTTGAACACTGAAGCTTTCTTT
many TRBJ2-7 - TRBV3-1 CASSQLGVYEQYF TGTGCCAGCAGCCAACTCGGGGTCTACGAGCAGTACTTC
many TRBJ1-1 - TRBV20-1 CSASVIVNTEAFF TGCAGTGCTAGTGTGATCGTGAACACTGAAGCTTTCTTT
many TRBJ2-1 TRBD2 TRBV20-1 CSAGRGGGYNEQFF TGCAGTGCTGGCCGTGGGGGGGGTTACAATGAGCAGTTCTTC
- TRBJ1-5 TRBD1 TRBV20-1 CSVRHRGHQPQHF TGCAGTGTACGTCACAGGGGACATCAGCCCCAGCATTTT
few TRBJ1-4 - TRBV24-1 CATSDAGTLNEKLFF TGTGCCACCAGTGATGCCGGGACACTTAATGAAAAACTGTTTTTT
many TRBJ2-5 TRBD2 TRBV28 CASSSRLAGLETQYF TGTGCCAGCAGTTCCCGACTAGCGGGGCTGGAGACCCAGTACTTC
many TRBJ1-1 - TRBV28 CASKVGGRNTEAFF TGTGCCAGCAAGGTCGGGGGGCGGAACACTGAAGCTTTCTTT
few TRBJ2-5 TRBD1 TRBV13 CASSLAWDRRETQYF TGTGCCAGCAGCTTAGCCTGGGACAGGAGAGAGACCCAGTACTTC
many TRBJ2-7 TRBD2 TRBV27 CASSFAPSGTRRYEQYF TGTGCCAGCAGTTTCGCGCCTAGCGGGACACGGCGCTACGAGCAGTACTTC